This TCR beta chain is from a study of blood T cell repertoires in COVID-19. Study background: COVID-19 samples, acute and convalescent, were from the United States, Italy and Spain.

This CDR3 spans 13 amino acids. The V gene lost 0 bases and the J gene lost 14 bases, with 11 bases spanning the gap. Germline-derived CDR1 and CDR2 are LGHNA and YSLEER. Generated by immunoSEQ multiplex PCR, the TCRdb table keeps only in-frame clones and is missing some. The repertoire has 52,000 or so clones, roughly 89% of them found once; the top ten carry 25% to 35%. The gene calls are TRBV4-3 and TRBJ1-6, with unresolved D. This sequence originates from a human donor in a cohort sampled during active COVID-19. Sample: peripheral blood. CDR3 sequence: CASSQDLATTLHF. The DNA for the CDR3 is TGCGCCAGCAGCCAAGATCTGGCCACTACCCTCCACTTT.